Given below is one TCR beta chain in context. Its target is not known. The data belong to a study of T cell repertoires in cytomegalovirus infection. TCRdb redid the calling of the reads with MiXCR, one entry per CDR3 protein. The data hold some 940,000 distinct CDR3 sequences, with around 29% observed a single time. With 2 bases clipped from V and 10 bases from J, the junction kept 8 bases outside the gene matches. CDR1 is MNHNS, CDR2 SASEGT, per germline. This CDR3 has 14 amino acids. Study-wide results and limits: HLA-C-restricted TCR beta clonotypes specific for CMV led the ex vivo response.

This clonotype originated in a human donor in good health (CMV status not recorded). Some clones in this sample may be carry-over from other donors' samples. The chain has TRBV6-1 and TRBJ2-1; TRBD1 aligns across 7 bases. Sequencing was performed on cultured CD8+ T cells from PBMCs, taken from culture after CMV antigen stimulation. As DNA, the CDR3 is TGTGCCAGCAGTGAACACAGGGGCGCGGAGGAGCAGTTCTTC. This codes for CASSEHRGAEEQFF.